Following are 26 T cell receptor beta chains from one sample sequenced in a study of cytomegalovirus exposure and HLA in healthy donors. The protocol was immunoSEQ multiplex PCR, while the TCRdb copy is restricted to in-frame clones and leaves out a portion. The table shows 50,000 to 65,000 clones, with approximately 89% occurring only once. Sample: PBMCs. The receptors derive from a woman younger than 35 in good health and CMV-seropositive.

The rearrangement joins TRBV6-5 to TRBJ1-1, with D possibly being TRBD1 (5 bases). Germline V lookup: CDR1 MNHEY, CDR2 SVGAGI. This CDR3 has 16 residues. V lost 4 bases, J lost 4 bases, and 19 bases lay in between. CDR3 sequence: CASSSTSDSLGTEAFF. CDR3 in DNA: TGTGCCAGCAGTTCGACCTCCGACAGCCTGGGCACTGAAGCTTTCTTT.

The V gene is TRBV30, the J gene TRBJ1-5; no definite D call. The CDR3 covers 14 residues. V lost 2 bases and J 9 bases, leaving 17 bases between the germline ends. Germline lookup yields CDR1 GTSNPN and CDR2 SVGIG (reference sequence). This CDR3 is CAWSPANAVGPQHF. The CDR3 DNA is TGTGCCTGGAGTCCCGCTAACGCGGTGGGGCCCCAGCATTTT.

The chain carries TRBV10-1 and TRBJ2-2, with D unresolved. Deletions cut 6 bases from V and 4 bases from J, with 12 bases between. Germline CDR1 reads WNHNN; CDR2 reads SYGVQD (reference sequence). The CDR3 spans 14 residues. In nucleotides, the CDR3 is TGCGCCAGCAGCGCGGCGGCCGGCACCGGGGAGCTGTTTTTT. Protein product: CASSAAAGTGELFF.

V gene TRBV7-9 combines with J gene TRBJ2-3; TRBD2 matches 15 bases. Per the germline V gene, CDR1 is SEHNR and CDR2 is FQNEAQ (reference sequence). This CDR3 comprises 19 residues. J gave up 3 bases and V 1 base, and 8 bases lay outside the gene matches. The CDR3 DNA follows: TGTGCCAGCAGCTTAGTACGGGGACTAGCGGGGGGACTTACAGATACGCAGTATTTT. It is translated as CASSLVRGLAGGLTDTQYF.

The chain couples TRBV5-5 to TRBJ2-7; TRBD1 matches 7 bases. From germline, CDR1 is SGHKS and CDR2 YYEKEE (reference sequence). The J segment lost 1 base and the V segment lost 3 bases, leaving 7 bases of the junction unmatched. This CDR3 spans 15 amino acids. In DNA, the CDR3 is TGTGCCAGCAGCTGGGGTGCAGGGGGTTCCTACGAGCAGTACTTC. Translating it yields CASSWGAGGSYEQYF. The complete variable domain, with remaining parts taken from reference TRBV5-5 and TRBJ2-7, reads DAGVTQSPTHLIKTRGQQVTLRCSPISGHKSVSWYQQVLGQGPQFIFQYYEKEERGRGNFPDRFSARQFPNYSSELNVNALLLGDSALYLCASSWGAGGSYEQYFGPGTRLTVT.

The CDR3 DNA is TGTGCCAGTAGTGGGGTAAGGGGCGTCTCCTACGAGCAGTACTTC. Protein: CASSGVRGVSYEQYF. This chain joins TRBV19 and TRBJ2-7; possible D gene TRBD1, 5 bases. V was cut by 5 bases and J by 0 bases, with 14 bases left in between. The CDR3 loop spans 15 amino acids. Germline V gene data show CDR1 as LNHDA and CDR2 as SQIVND (reference sequence). Full variable domain (remainder filled in from reference TRBV19 and TRBJ2-7): DGGITQSPKYLFRKEGQNVTLSCEQNLNHDAMYWYRQDPGQGLRLIYYSQIVNDFQKGDIAEGYSVSREKKESFPLTVTSAQKNPTAFYLCASSGVRGVSYEQYFGPGTRLTVT.

The chain couples TRBV5-4 to TRBJ2-5; 7 bases align to TRBD2. The germline V gene has CDR1 SGHNT and CDR2 YYREEE (reference sequence). This CDR3 is built from 14 residues. Losses at the gene ends were 1 base for V and 2 bases for J; bases not matched to a gene: 2. The CDR3 DNA reads TGTGCCAGCAGCTTGCGACTAGCACAAGAGACCCAGTACTTC. Translating gives CASSLRLAQETQYF.

The CDR3 sequence is CASSLGSTSREKLFF. Here the CDR3 DNA reads TGTGCCAGCAGCTTAGGTAGCACGTCGCGTGAAAAACTGTTTTTT. The chain recombines TRBV7-8 with TRBJ1-4; D is ambiguous. The ends were cut back, 1 base at V and 7 bases at J, with 13 bases in the middle. This CDR3 has 15 residues. The germline gives CDR1 SGHVS, CDR2 FQNEAQ.

This chain links TRBV5-5 with TRBJ1-2; 7 bases match TRBD1. Germline lookup yields CDR1 SGHKS and CDR2 YYEKEE (reference sequence). This CDR3 is built from 16 residues. V lost 5 bases, J lost 4 bases, and 14 bases stayed unmatched. CDR3 sequence reads: CASSTAISGQIYGYTF. For the CDR3, the DNA is TGTGCCAGCAGTACCGCGATATCGGGACAGATCTATGGCTACACCTTC.

CDR3 nucleotide sequence: TGTGCCAGTAGTGTCCGGGACAGTCGTCGCCACTTT. Its protein is CASSVRDSRRHF. The V gene is TRBV19, the J gene TRBJ1-6; 7 bases are a match to TRBD1. The CDR3 is made up of 12 amino acids. Losses at the gene ends were 5 bases for V and 18 bases for J; bases not matched to a gene: 10. CDR1 and CDR2 from the germline V gene are LNHDA and SQIVND (reference sequence).

V usage is TRBV6-1 and J usage is TRBJ2-4; 8 bases are a match to TRBD1. The CDR3 is made up of 17 amino acids. After removal of 2 bases from V and 0 bases from J, the junction contained 6 bases not matched to a gene. CDR1 and CDR2 from the germline V gene are MNHNS and SASEGT. DNA for the CDR3: TGTGCCAGCAGTGAATCCGTTGGACAGGGAGCCAAAAACATTCAGTACTTC. The encoded protein is CASSESVGQGAKNIQYF.

V and J are TRBV5-1 and TRBJ2-2; D ambiguous. The CDR3 has 13 residues. CDR1 is SGHRS, CDR2 YFSETQ, per germline. V gave up 0 bases and J gave up 6 bases, with 6 bases separating them. DNA of the CDR3: TGCGCCAGCAGCTTGGAACTGGCCGGGGAGCTGTTTTTT. It specifies CASSLELAGELFF.

The chain employs TRBV9 and TRBJ2-1; D is possibly TRBD2 (5 bases). Trimming shortened V by 0 bases and J by 9 bases, and 16 bases separated the two germline ends. CDR3 length: 15 amino acids. Germline loops: CDR1 SGDLS, CDR2 YYNGEE. The CDR3 region has the DNA TGTGCCAGCAGCGTAGCGGGATTAATCTTGGGTGAGCAGTTCTTC. Translated: CASSVAGLILGEQFF.

The chain recombines TRBV6-6 with TRBJ2-5; 8 positions agree with TRBD2. With V trimmed by 0 bases and J by 4 bases, 7 bases remained unmatched. The CDR3 length is 16 residues. Germline lookup yields CDR1 MNHNY and CDR2 SVGAGI (reference sequence). In DNA form, the CDR3 reads TGTGCCAGCAGTTACTCGGGCGGGGGGAAAAGAGAGACCCAGTACTTC. It codes for CASSYSGGGKRETQYF.

The gene calls are TRBV6-5 and TRBJ1-4; D remains unclear. CDR3 length equals 14 residues. CDR1 is MNHEY, CDR2 SVGAGI, per germline. Trimming stripped 4 bases from V and 3 bases from J, with 9 bases between. CDR3 sequence: CASSSGTPNEKLFF. The CDR3, as DNA: TGTGCCAGCAGTTCAGGAACCCCTAATGAAAAACTGTTTTTT.

This clone has just one count. The chain is built from TRBV5-1 and TRBJ1-1; possible D gene TRBD1, 6 bases. This CDR3 is built from 15 residues. Trimming cost V 4 bases and J 5 bases, with 18 bases left between them. Germline CDR1 reads SGHRS; CDR2 reads YFSETQ. The CDR3 here is CASSVTGRSRTEAFF. The CDR3 coding sequence is TGCGCCAGCAGCGTCACAGGGCGGTCGAGAACTGAAGCTTTCTTT.

This clone was seen a single time. The chain recombines TRBV19 with TRBJ1-1; 8 positions agree with TRBD1. This CDR3 has 14 amino acids. With V trimmed by 6 bases and J by 4 bases, 7 bases remained unmatched. Germline values: CDR1 LNHDA, CDR2 SQIVND (reference sequence). CDR3 sequence: CASSPQGAGTEAFF. CDR3 coding DNA: TGTGCCAGTAGCCCTCAGGGGGCGGGCACTGAAGCTTTCTTT.

J is TRBJ2-5 and V is TRBV19; 9 nucleotides match TRBD2. This CDR3 has 16 residues. V lost 5 bases and J lost 4; bases outside the gene matches: 11. Germline CDR1 is LNHDA and CDR2 is SQIVND (reference sequence). CDR3 DNA: TGTGCCAGTAGTGCCTCTCTAGCGGGGAACGGAGAGACCCAGTACTTC. Translated, it gives CASSASLAGNGETQYF.

The DNA for the CDR3 is TGTGCCATCAGTCTAGGGGGCGCTGGGGCCAACGTCCTGACTTTC. This codes for CAISLGGAGANVLTF. The chain carries TRBV10-3 and TRBJ2-6; 7 bases match TRBD1. The germline V gene encodes CDR1 ENHRY and CDR2 SYGVKD. The CDR3 extends over 15 amino acids. Trimming cost V 5 bases and J 2 bases; bases outside gene matches: 3.

V gene TRBV21-1 combines with J gene TRBJ2-7; the table names TRBD1, a call not compared with the DNA. TRBV21-1 is a known pseudogene. The CDR3 length is 15 residues. CDR3 in DNA: TGTGCCAGCAGCGCCCGACAGGGGGGAACCTACGAGCAGTACTTC. Translated: CASSARQGGTYEQYF.

The chain employs TRBV11-2 and TRBJ2-3; TRBD2 agrees at 7 bases. The CDR3 contains 14 residues. Germline CDR1 SGHAT, CDR2 FQNNGV. V lost 2 bases to trimming and J lost 2 bases; unmatched junction nucleotides: 1. CDR3 protein: CASSLSGVTDTQYF. The DNA of the CDR3 is TGTGCCAGCAGCTTAAGCGGGGTCACAGATACGCAGTATTTT. The complete variable domain, with remaining parts taken from reference TRBV11-2 and TRBJ2-3, reads EAGVAQSPRYKIIEKRQSVAFWCNPISGHATLYWYQQILGQGPKLLIQFQNNGVVDDSQLPKDRFSAERLKGVDSTLKIQPAKLEDSAVYLCASSLSGVTDTQYFGPGTRLTVL.

The CDR3 loop is CASSVGLETGELFF. CDR3 sequence (DNA): TGTGCCAGCAGCGTAGGGCTAGAGACCGGGGAGCTGTTTTTT. The V gene is TRBV9, the J gene TRBJ2-2; D not resolved. Germline CDR1 reads SGDLS; CDR2 reads YYNGEE. With 0 bases removed from V and 5 bases from J, the gap between germline ends came to 8 bases. The CDR3 totals 14 residues.

V is TRBV4-2 and J is TRBJ2-7; no clear D. This CDR3 region has 15 residues. Trimming cost V 0 bases and J 0 bases, with 9 bases left between them. Looked up from germline, CDR1 is LGHNA and CDR2 is YNFKEQ. CDR3: CASSQDTMSSYEQYF. The CDR3 coding sequence is TGTGCCAGCAGCCAAGACACGATGAGCTCCTACGAGCAGTACTTC.

The J gene is TRBJ1-4, the V gene TRBV7-9, with D possibly TRBD1 on 6 matching bases. CDR3 length equals 13 residues. Trimming took 5 bases from V and 6 from J, leaving 10 bases between them. CDR1 and CDR2 from the germline V gene are SEHNR and FQNEAQ (reference sequence). The CDR3 here is CASSPGDHEKLFF. CDR3 in DNA: TGTGCCAGCAGCCCAGGGGATCATGAAAAACTGTTTTTT.

This clone was found once. CDR3 sequence: CASSHRTEAFF. The CDR3 DNA reads TGCGCCAGCAGTCACAGAACTGAAGCTTTCTTT. J is TRBJ1-1 and V is TRBV23-1, with D uncertain. TRBV23-1 is an ORF for which the function is uncertain. Trimming left V 3 bases short and J 5 bases short, with 4 bases between. This CDR3 contains 11 residues.

The count of this clone is one. This rearrangement joins TRBV30 to TRBJ2-3; the D gene is possibly TRBD1 (5 bases). Trimming pared 6 bases from V and 2 bases from J, leaving 15 bases between. This CDR3 is 14 amino acids long. Germline V lookup: CDR1 GTSNPN, CDR2 SVGIG (reference sequence). The CDR3 DNA is TGTGCCTGTGCCCTGACAGCGACCACAGATACGCAGTATTTT. Residues: CACALTATTDTQYF. The full variable domain, in which reference TRBV30 and TRBJ2-3 provide the parts outside the CDR3, is SQTIHQWPATLVQPVGSPLSLECTVEGTSNPNLYWYRQAAGRGLQLLFYSVGIGQISSEVPQNLSASRPQDRQFILSSKKLLLSDSGFYLCACALTATTDTQYFGPGTRLTVL.